This T cell receptor (beta chain) was sequenced for a study of a mutant IDH1 vaccine in newly diagnosed glioma. Study in general: Patients got radiotherapy, temozolomide, or both beforehand, and most got both. Visits designated V12 and V13 were conducted at weeks 35 and 47, respectively.

The V gene lost 4 bases and the J gene lost 6 bases, with 17 bases spanning the gap. Germline values: CDR1 SGDLS, CDR2 YYNGEE. The CDR3 length is 16 residues. Some clones are missing from TCRdb's copy, which holds only in-frame ones; the method was immunoSEQ multiplex PCR. Of about 62,000 clones listed, roughly four fifths are singletons. The time point denotes: week 47, end of study. Vaccination comprised doses that each held 300 ug of mutant IDH1 20-mer peptide, plus topical imiquimod. With regard to this clone: Its antigen is as yet unknown.

The source is a young man with glioma. Source: PBMCs, taken from a glioma patient whose treatment included an IDH1 peptide vaccine. The rearrangement joins TRBV9 to TRBJ1-6, with D maybe TRBD1 (6 bases). CDR3 bases: TGTGCCAGCAGCCTCAACATACAGGGTGGTAATTCACCCCTCCACTTT. Translated, it gives CASSLNIQGGNSPLHF.